These T cell receptor beta chains were read from a single sample in a study of T-cell reconstitution after alpha-beta-depleted transplantation in children. TCRdb called the PCR reads again in MiXCR, with one record for every CDR3 protein. This table holds about 110,000 distinct CDR3 sequences, 6.4% found once. The sequences come from PBMCs, mostly from graft donor cells, collected 360 days after TCRalphabeta/CD19-depleted stem cell transplant. The source of these receptors is a male patient between 2 and 9 years old who had a stem cell transplant for acute lymphoblastic leukemia, so the T cells may come from the graft donor. Each CDR3 is given with its conserved first and last residue. The D gene is left open where the match is weak. A row's size may be missing; if present it is once, few, many or a size class.

D,size,V,J,CDR3,DNA
TRBD1,-,TRBV9,TRBJ1-5,CASSRTGGPGQPQHF,TGTGCCAGCAGCCGTACAGGGGGCCCGGGGCAGCCCCAGCATTTT
TRBD1,-,TRBV29-1,TRBJ1-2,CSVVNRDRSPYTF,TGCAGCGTTGTCAATCGGGACAGGTCTCCCTACACCTTC
TRBD1,many,TRBV5-1,TRBJ1-1,CASSVRQGTGGGNTEAFF,TGCGCCAGCAGCGTGCGACAGGGGACAGGCGGGGGGAACACTGAAGCTTTCTTT
-,many,TRBV7-9,TRBJ2-1,CASTLSVVAGHNEQFF,TGTGCCAGCACCCTCTCGGTGGTAGCAGGCCACAATGAGCAGTTCTTC
TRBD2,few,TRBV25-1,TRBJ2-5,CASSDSRGVGETQYF,TGTGCCAGCAGTGACTCTCGGGGGGTAGGGGAGACCCAGTACTTC
-,many,TRBV6-5,TRBJ2-2,CASTIYWAPNTGELFF,TGTGCCAGCACTATCTACTGGGCCCCGAACACCGGGGAGCTGTTTTTT
-,many,TRBV20-1,TRBJ1-1,CSAPNRVEAFF,TGCAGTGCTCCTAACAGGGTTGAAGCTTTCTTT
-,-,TRBV12-3/TRBV12-4,TRBJ2-2,CASGWKTGELFF,TGTGCCAGCGGGTGGAAGACCGGGGAGCTGTTTTTT
-,many,TRBV6-1,TRBJ2-3,CASSPPSYRTDTQYF,TGTGCCAGCAGTCCCCCCAGTTATCGCACAGATACGCAGTATTTT
-,many,TRBV9,TRBJ1-3,CASSGGQFSSGNTIYF,TGTGCCAGCAGCGGCGGACAGTTCAGCTCTGGAAACACCATATATTTT
-,few,TRBV5-4,TRBJ2-7,CASSRRSGLRPHEQYF,TGTGCCAGCAGCCGACGGTCGGGCCTGCGCCCCCACGAGCAGTACTTC
-,many,TRBV12-3/TRBV12-4,TRBJ2-5,CASSPGFWETQYF,TGTGCCAGCAGTCCGGGGTTTTGGGAGACCCAGTACTTC
TRBD1,few,TRBV28,TRBJ2-5,CASSSPGQGGETQYF,TGTGCCAGCAGCTCACCGGGACAGGGTGGAGAGACCCAGTACTTC
-,many,TRBV24-1,TRBJ2-5,CATSDFRQMQETQYF,TGTGCCACCAGTGATTTTCGGCAGATGCAAGAGACCCAGTACTTC
TRBD1,-,TRBV9,TRBJ2-2,CASSGTGATNTGELFF,TGTGCCAGCAGCGGGACAGGGGCGACGAACACCGGGGAGCTGTTTTTT
-,few,TRBV4-2,TRBJ1-6,CASSQEETANSPLHF,TGTGCCAGCAGCCAAGAAGAGACAGCTAATTCACCCCTCCACTTT
-,many,TRBV7-9,TRBJ1-4,CASSVLVGRNEKLFF,TGTGCCAGCAGCGTCCTCGTGGGGCGTAATGAAAAACTGTTTTTT
TRBD1,many,TRBV7-2,TRBJ2-1,CASSGQVSSYNEQFF,TGTGCCAGCAGTGGACAGGTGAGCTCCTACAATGAGCAGTTCTTC
-,-,TRBV2,TRBJ1-6,CASSGNSPLHF,TGTGCCAGCAGTGGGAATTCACCCCTCCACTTT
-,many,TRBV7-6,TRBJ1-5,CASSFNRVSNQPQHF,TGTGCCAGCAGCTTCAACAGGGTTAGCAATCAGCCCCAGCATTTT
-,many,TRBV29-1,TRBJ1-2,CSVGPGVGYGYTF,TGCAGCGTTGGTCCAGGGGTCGGCTATGGCTACACCTTC
TRBD1,few,TRBV6-2/TRBV6-3,TRBJ1-5,CASSYAGTAPQHF,TGTGCCAGCAGTTACGCTGGGACAGCCCCCCAGCATTTT
-,few,TRBV6-2/TRBV6-3,TRBJ2-6,CASRLTGSGANVLTF,TGTGCCAGCAGGCTTACAGGGTCTGGGGCCAACGTCCTGACTTTC
TRBD1,many,TRBV5-1,TRBJ2-5,CASSLGRGLETQYF,TGCGCCAGCAGCTTGGGCAGGGGGCTAGAGACCCAGTACTTC
-,many,TRBV5-1,TRBJ1-1,CASSDGRTNTEAFF,TGCGCCAGCAGCGACGGGAGGACGAACACTGAAGCTTTCTTT
-,many,TRBV24-1,TRBJ2-5,CATSDLDRSGRETQYF,TGTGCCACCAGTGATTTGGACAGGAGTGGAAGAGAGACCCAGTACTTC